This T cell receptor (beta chain) was recovered during a study of cytomegalovirus exposure and HLA in healthy donors. General observations from the study: CMV serostatus stood as the only immune exposure information on hand. TCR beta sequences reportedly predicted most subjects' HLA-A and HLA-B alleles accurately.

As regards this clone: Its antigen remains unidentified.

The CDR3 is 16 residues long. V lost 2 bases to trimming and J lost 3 bases, with 16 bases between them. Germline CDR1 reads GTSNPN; CDR2 reads SVGIG (reference sequence). PCR was performed using 60 Vbeta and 13 Jbeta primers. Assay: immunoSEQ multiplex PCR; the TCRdb copy retains only in-frame clones and omits some. The sample has under 130,000 clones; over 60% are singletons. V is TRBV30 and J is TRBJ2-2; tentative D call: TRBD1 (6 bases). The clonotype comes from a man aged 40-50 years in good health and CMV-seropositive. Sequenced: PBMCs. CDR3 sequence (DNA): TGTGCCTGGAGTTACCCAGGGGCAGGCCACACCGGGGAGCTGTTTTTT. Amino acid sequence: CAWSYPGAGHTGELFF.